This T cell receptor beta chain comes out of a study of identical twins. Whole-study findings and limits: Cross-sectional statistics, not tracking of the same donors, supported the conclusions.

TCRdb called the 5' RACE reads again in MiXCR, with one record for every CDR3 protein. The table has approximately 590,000 distinct CDR3 sequences, 7.5% to 10% seen once. To note about this clonotype: Its specificity is unknown.

The germline V gene encodes CDR1 SGHDT and CDR2 YYEEEE. Trimming left V 4 bases short and J 3 bases short, with 11 bases between. This CDR3 contains 13 residues. The same sample was also studied in work on yellow fever vaccine responses in identical twins.

This chain links TRBV5-6 with TRBJ2-7, with D unresolved. The sample was PBMCs. This receptor was taken from a woman younger than 35 in good health. CDR3 in amino acids: CASSPGSHYEQYF. DNA for the CDR3: TGTGCCAGCAGCCCCGGCAGCCACTACGAGCAGTACTTC.